The 20 T cell receptor beta chains in this list originate from one sample, sequenced in a study of monozygotic twins with inflammatory bowel disease. Each CDR3 protein gets one entry in TCRdb, which reprocessed the 5' RACE reads and gives no DNA. The sample includes 350,000 to 550,000 distinct CDR3 sequences. Input material: blood. These receptors all stem from a human donor with ulcerative colitis or Crohn's disease, or a healthy co-twin of an affected twin (not recorded which).

The chain is built from TRBV12-3 or TRBV12-4 and TRBJ2-1; with no DNA, the TCRdb D assignment of TRBD2 cannot be verified. This CDR3 comprises 15 residues. The CDR3 protein is CASTLGSGVGDEQFF.

V gene TRBV21-1 combines with J gene TRBJ2-7; without DNA, the TCRdb call of TRBD1 cannot be checked. TRBV21-1 is annotated as a pseudogene. This CDR3 is 15 amino acids long. CDR3 amino acids: CASTTGQGFSHEQYF.

This chain uses TRBV5-1 with TRBJ2-1; absent DNA, TCRdb's TRBD2 call cannot be checked. Germline CDR1 reads SGHRS; CDR2 reads YFSETQ. The CDR3 runs to 14 residues. The CDR3 protein is CASAGERGGNEQFF. The full variable domain, rest sourced from reference TRBV5-1 and TRBJ2-1, is KAGVTQTPRYLIKTRGQQVTLSCSPISGHRSVSWYQQTPGQGLQFLFEYFSETQRNKGNFPGRFSGRQFSNSRSEMNVSTLELGDSALYLCASAGERGGNEQFFGPGTRLTVL.

The V gene is TRBV29-1, the J gene TRBJ2-1. Looked up from germline, CDR1 is SQVTM and CDR2 is ANQGSEA. The CDR3 extends over 11 amino acids. The CDR3 protein is CSVGTYNEQFF.

The CDR3 loop is CASLKGAGTEAFF. The rearrangement uses TRBV3-1 and TRBJ1-1; TCRdb calls TRBD1, which cannot be checked without DNA. Germline V gene data show CDR1 as LGHDT and CDR2 as YNNKEL (reference sequence). The CDR3 consists of 13 residues.

V gene TRBV7-9 combines with J gene TRBJ1-1; lacking DNA, the TRBD1 call made by TCRdb goes unchecked. The germline gives CDR1 SEHNR, CDR2 FQNEAQ (reference sequence). CDR3 length: 15 residues. The CDR3 spells CASSRQGPLNTEAFF.

The chain couples TRBV5-1 to TRBJ2-7; TCRdb proposes TRBD1, but this gene call is untestable without DNA. CDR1 and CDR2 (germline): SGHRS, YFSETQ. This CDR3 comprises 16 residues. The CDR3 protein is CASSLGRDTFDYEQYF. The full variable domain, rest sourced from reference TRBV5-1 and TRBJ2-7, is KAGVTQTPRYLIKTRGQQVTLSCSPISGHRSVSWYQQTPGQGLQFLFEYFSETQRNKGNFPGRFSGRQFSNSRSEMNVSTLELGDSALYLCASSLGRDTFDYEQYFGPGTRLTVT.

The J gene is TRBJ2-7, the V gene TRBV6-2 or TRBV6-3; the TCRdb D gene call, TRBD1, has no DNA to confirm it. Germline loops: CDR1 MNHEY, CDR2 SVGEGT. CDR3 length: 12 amino acids. The CDR3 here is CASRLDSYEQYF.

This sequence joins TRBV7-2 and TRBJ2-7. Germline V gives CDR1 SGHTA, CDR2 FQGNSA. This CDR3 spans 13 amino acids. CDR3 residues: CASSFGSAYEQYF.

CDR3 loop: CASSLGAQGAGYTF. The V and J genes are TRBV6-5 and TRBJ1-2; the TRBD1 assignment by TCRdb is unverifiable without DNA. CDR3 length: 14 amino acids. Germline V gene sequence: CDR1 MNHEY, CDR2 SVGAGI.

The rearrangement uses TRBV19 and TRBJ2-1; as DNA is missing, the TRBD2 call by TCRdb cannot be tested. This CDR3 is built from 16 residues. The V gene's germline CDR1 is LNHDA and CDR2 SQIVND (reference sequence). CDR3 sequence reads: CASSIKAGGLYNEQFF.

This chain's CDR3 is CASEPGLANNEQFF. J is TRBJ2-1 and V is TRBV10-2; TCRdb gives TRBD2 as the D gene, but with no DNA this cannot be confirmed. Germline CDR1 reads WSHSY; CDR2 reads SAAADI. This CDR3 has 14 amino acids.

V is TRBV29-1 and J is TRBJ2-7; there is no DNA to check the TCRdb D call of TRBD2. The CDR3 extends over 12 amino acids. CDR1 SQVTM and CDR2 ANQGSEA come from the germline V gene. CDR3 amino acids: CSAGLPPYEQYF.

The chain combines TRBV4-3 with TRBJ1-4. This CDR3 has 17 residues. Germline CDR1 is LGHNA and CDR2 is YSLEER. CDR3 sequence reads: CASSQDGRGGTNEKLFF.

The chain is built from TRBV10-3 and TRBJ2-5; the D call from TCRdb, TRBD1, cannot be confirmed without DNA. This CDR3 is built from 13 residues. Germline V lookup: CDR1 ENHRY, CDR2 SYGVKD. This CDR3 reads CAIGDIMGETQYF.

The V and J genes are TRBV6-5 and TRBJ2-5; the D call from TCRdb, TRBD1, cannot be confirmed without DNA. The V gene's germline CDR1 is MNHEY and CDR2 SVGAGI. The CDR3 totals 15 residues. CDR3 in amino acids: CASSYSSGTVKTQYF.

The V gene is TRBV25-1, the J gene TRBJ2-7; TCRdb calls TRBD1, which cannot be checked without DNA. The germline V gene encodes CDR1 MGHDK and CDR2 SYGVNS. CDR3 size: 15 residues. The CDR3 spells CASRATGTARDEQYF.

This chain uses TRBV4-2 with TRBJ2-3. Per the germline V gene, CDR1 is LGHNA and CDR2 is YNFKEQ. This CDR3 spans 14 amino acids. CDR3 loop: CASSQSVNTDTQYF.

The CDR3 region is CASSEGQGTTGELFF. The chain combines TRBV5-1 with TRBJ2-2; the D call of TRBD1 rests on TCRdb alone, since no DNA is present to check it. This CDR3 region has 15 residues. In germline, CDR1 is SGHRS, CDR2 YFSETQ.

The rearrangement joins TRBV6-6 to TRBJ2-2; TCRdb lists TRBD1, though no DNA is available to test this call. The CDR3 totals 11 residues. Per the germline V gene, CDR1 is MNHNY and CDR2 is SVGAGI (reference sequence). The chain's CDR3 is CASQGVGELFF.